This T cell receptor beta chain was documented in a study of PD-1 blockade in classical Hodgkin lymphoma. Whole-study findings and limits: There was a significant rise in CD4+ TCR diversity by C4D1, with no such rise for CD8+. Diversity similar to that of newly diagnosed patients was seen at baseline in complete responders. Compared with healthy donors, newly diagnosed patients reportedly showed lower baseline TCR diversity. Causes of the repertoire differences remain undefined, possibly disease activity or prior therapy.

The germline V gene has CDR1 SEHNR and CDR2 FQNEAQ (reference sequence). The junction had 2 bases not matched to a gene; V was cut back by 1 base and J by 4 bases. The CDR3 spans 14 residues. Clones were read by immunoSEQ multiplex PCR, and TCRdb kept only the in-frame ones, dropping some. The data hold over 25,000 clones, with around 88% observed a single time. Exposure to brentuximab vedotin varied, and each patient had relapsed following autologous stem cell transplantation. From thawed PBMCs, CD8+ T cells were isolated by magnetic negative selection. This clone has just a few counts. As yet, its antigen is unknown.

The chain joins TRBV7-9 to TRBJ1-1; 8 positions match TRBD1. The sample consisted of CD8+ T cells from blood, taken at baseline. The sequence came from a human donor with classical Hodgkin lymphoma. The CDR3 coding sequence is TGTGCCAGCAGCTTAGGTCAGGGGGCCACTGAAGCTTTCTTT. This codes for CASSLGQGATEAFF.